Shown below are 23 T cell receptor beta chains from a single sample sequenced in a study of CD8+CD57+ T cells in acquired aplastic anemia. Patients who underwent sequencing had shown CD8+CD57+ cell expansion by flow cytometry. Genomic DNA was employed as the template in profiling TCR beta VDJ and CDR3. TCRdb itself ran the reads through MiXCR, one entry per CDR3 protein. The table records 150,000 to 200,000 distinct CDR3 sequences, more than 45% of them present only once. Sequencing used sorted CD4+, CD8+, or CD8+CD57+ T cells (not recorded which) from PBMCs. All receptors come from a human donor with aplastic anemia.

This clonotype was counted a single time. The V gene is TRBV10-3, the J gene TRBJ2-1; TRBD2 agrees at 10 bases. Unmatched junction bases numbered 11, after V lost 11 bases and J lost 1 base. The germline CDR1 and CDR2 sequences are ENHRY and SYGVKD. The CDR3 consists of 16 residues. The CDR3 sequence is CAGSGGERGSYNEQFF. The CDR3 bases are TGTGCCGGCAGCGGGGGGGAGCGGGGATCCTACAATGAGCAGTTCTTC.

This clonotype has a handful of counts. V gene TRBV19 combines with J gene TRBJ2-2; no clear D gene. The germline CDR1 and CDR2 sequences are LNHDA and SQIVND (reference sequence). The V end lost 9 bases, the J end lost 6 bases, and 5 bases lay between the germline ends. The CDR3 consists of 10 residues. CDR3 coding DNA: TGTGCCAGCCGTGCCGGGGAGCTGTTTTTT. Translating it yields CASRAGELFF.

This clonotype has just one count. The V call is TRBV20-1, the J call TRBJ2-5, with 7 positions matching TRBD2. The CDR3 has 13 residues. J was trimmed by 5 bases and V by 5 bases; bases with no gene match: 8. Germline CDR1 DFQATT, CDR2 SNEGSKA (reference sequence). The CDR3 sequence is CSAEMGGCETQYF. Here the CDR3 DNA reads TGCAGTGCTGAGATGGGGGGGTGTGAGACCCAGTACTTC.

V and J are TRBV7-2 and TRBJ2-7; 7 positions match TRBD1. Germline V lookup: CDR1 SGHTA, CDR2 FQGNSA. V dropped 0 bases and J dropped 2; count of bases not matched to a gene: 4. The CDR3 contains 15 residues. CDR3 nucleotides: TGTGCCAGCAGCTTAGCGCTGACAGGGACCTACGAGCAGTACTTC. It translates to CASSLALTGTYEQYF.

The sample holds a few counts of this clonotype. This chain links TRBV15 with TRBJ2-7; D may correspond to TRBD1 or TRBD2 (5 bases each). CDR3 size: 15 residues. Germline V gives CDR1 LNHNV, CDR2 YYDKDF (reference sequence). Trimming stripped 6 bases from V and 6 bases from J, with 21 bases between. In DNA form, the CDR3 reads TGTGCCACCAGTAAGGCTTCGGGGACCTTTGCCGAGCAGTACTTC. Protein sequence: CATSKASGTFAEQYF.

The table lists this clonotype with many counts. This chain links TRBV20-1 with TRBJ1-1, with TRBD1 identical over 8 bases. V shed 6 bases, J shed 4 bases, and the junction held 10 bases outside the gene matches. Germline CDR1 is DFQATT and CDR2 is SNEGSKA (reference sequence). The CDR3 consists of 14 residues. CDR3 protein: CSALRAGGSTEAFF. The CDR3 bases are TGCAGTGCCTTGAGGGCAGGGGGCTCCACTGAAGCTTTCTTT.

DNA of the CDR3: TGTGCCAGTGTGGACCCCTACAATGAGCAGTTCTTC. Its translation: CASVDPYNEQFF. The chain combines TRBV19 with TRBJ2-1, with D uncertain. Per the germline V gene, CDR1 is LNHDA and CDR2 is SQIVND (reference sequence). Deletions cut 8 bases from V and 2 bases from J, with 7 bases between. CDR3 length: 12 amino acids.

CDR3 coding DNA: TGTGCCAGCAGCTACTCCCAGGGTTCCTATGGCTACACCTTC. Its protein product is CASSYSQGSYGYTF. V is TRBV11-2 and J is TRBJ1-2; D perhaps matches TRBD1 (5 bases). This CDR3 is built from 14 residues. Germline V gene sequence: CDR1 SGHAT, CDR2 FQNNGV. V lost 4 bases to trimming and J lost 4 bases, with 13 bases between them.

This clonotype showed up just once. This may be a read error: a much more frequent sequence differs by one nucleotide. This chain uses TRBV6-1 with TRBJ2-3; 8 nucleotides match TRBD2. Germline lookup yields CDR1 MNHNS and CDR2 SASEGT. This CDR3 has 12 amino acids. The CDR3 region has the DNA TGTACCAGCAAAGCGGGGGCAGATACGCAGTATTTT. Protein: CTSKAGADTQYF.

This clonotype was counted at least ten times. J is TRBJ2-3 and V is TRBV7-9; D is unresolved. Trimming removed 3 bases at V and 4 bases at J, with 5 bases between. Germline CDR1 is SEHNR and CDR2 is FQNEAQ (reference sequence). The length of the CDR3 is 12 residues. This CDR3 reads CASSFPPDTQYF. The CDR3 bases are TGTGCCAGCAGCTTTCCGCCAGATACGCAGTATTTT.

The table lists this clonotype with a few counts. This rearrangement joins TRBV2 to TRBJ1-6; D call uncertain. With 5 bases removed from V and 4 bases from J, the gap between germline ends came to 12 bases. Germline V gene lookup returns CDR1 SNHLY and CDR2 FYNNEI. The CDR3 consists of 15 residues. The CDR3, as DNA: TGTGCCAGCAGTAACAGTGGAGATTATAATTCACCCCTCCACTTT. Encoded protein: CASSNSGDYNSPLHF.

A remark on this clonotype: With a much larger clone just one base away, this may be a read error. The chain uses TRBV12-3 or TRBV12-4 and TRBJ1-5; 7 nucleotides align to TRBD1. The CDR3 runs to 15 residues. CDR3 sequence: CAGSFGLRGGQPQHF. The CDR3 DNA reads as TGTGCCGGCAGTTTTGGGCTCAGGGGGGGACAGCCCCAGCATTTT.

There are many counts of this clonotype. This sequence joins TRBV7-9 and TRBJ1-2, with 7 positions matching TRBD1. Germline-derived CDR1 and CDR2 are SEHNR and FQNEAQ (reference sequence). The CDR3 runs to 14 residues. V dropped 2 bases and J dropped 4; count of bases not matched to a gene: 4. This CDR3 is CASSLQGESYGYTF. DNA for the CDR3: TGTGCCAGCAGCTTACAGGGGGAGAGCTATGGCTACACCTTC.

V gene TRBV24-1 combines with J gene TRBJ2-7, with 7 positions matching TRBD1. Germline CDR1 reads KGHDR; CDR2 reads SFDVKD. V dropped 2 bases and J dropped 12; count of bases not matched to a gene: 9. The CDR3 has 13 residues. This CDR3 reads CATSDSSDRVWYF. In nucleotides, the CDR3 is TGTGCCACCAGTGATTCTTCTGACAGGGTGTGGTACTTC.

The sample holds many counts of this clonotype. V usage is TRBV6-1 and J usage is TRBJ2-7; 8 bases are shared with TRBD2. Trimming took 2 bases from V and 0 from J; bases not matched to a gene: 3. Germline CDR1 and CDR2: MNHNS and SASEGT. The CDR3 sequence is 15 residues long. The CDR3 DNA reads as TGTGCCAGCAGTGAACCGGGGGGGAGCTCCTACGAGCAGTACTTC. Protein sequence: CASSEPGGSSYEQYF.

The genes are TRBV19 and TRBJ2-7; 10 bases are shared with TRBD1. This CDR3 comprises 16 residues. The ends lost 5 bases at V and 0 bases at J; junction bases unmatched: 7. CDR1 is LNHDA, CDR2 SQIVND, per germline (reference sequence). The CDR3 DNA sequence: TGTGCCAGTAGTTTCCGACAGGGGGCGAGCTCCTACGAGCAGTACTTC. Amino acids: CASSFRQGASSYEQYF.

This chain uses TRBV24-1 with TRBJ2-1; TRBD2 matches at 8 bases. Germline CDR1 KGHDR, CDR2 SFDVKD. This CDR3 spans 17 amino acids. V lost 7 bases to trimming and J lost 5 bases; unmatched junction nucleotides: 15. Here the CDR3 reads CATRSGRLAGRNNEQFF. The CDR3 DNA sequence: TGTGCCACCAGGTCCGGGAGGCTAGCGGGCAGGAACAATGAGCAGTTCTTC.

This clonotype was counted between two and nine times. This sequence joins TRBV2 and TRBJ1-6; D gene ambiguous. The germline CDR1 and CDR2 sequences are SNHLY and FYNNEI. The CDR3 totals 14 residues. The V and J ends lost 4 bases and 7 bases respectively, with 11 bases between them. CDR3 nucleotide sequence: TGTGCCAGCAGTGTTGGGCAGGACAATTCACCCCTCCACTTT. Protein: CASSVGQDNSPLHF.

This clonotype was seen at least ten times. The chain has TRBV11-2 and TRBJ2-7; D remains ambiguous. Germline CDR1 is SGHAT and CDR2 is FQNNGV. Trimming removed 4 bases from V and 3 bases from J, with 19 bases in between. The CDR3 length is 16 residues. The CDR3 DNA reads TGTGCCAGCAGCTCCGCCCCTCAACGCTCCCACTACGAGCAGTACTTC. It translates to CASSSAPQRSHYEQYF.

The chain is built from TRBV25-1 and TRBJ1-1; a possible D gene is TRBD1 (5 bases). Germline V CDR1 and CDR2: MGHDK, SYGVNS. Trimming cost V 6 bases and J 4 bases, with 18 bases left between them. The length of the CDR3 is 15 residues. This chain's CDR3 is CASRSGRTMTTEAFF. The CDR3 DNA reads TGTGCCAGCAGATCGGGACGTACGATGACCACTGAAGCTTTCTTT.

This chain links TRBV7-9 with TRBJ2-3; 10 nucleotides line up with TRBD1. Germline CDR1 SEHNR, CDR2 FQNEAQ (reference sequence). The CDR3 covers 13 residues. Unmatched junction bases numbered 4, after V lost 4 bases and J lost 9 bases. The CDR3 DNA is TGTGCCAGCAGCTATCGGACAGGGGGAACGCAGTATTTT. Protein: CASSYRTGGTQYF.

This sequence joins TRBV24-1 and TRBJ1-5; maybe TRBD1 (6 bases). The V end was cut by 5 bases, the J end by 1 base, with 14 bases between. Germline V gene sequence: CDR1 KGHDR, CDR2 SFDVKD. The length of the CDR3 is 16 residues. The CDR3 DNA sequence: TGTGCCACCAGTGGTCACAGGGTTGGAAGCAATCAGCCCCAGCATTTT. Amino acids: CATSGHRVGSNQPQHF.

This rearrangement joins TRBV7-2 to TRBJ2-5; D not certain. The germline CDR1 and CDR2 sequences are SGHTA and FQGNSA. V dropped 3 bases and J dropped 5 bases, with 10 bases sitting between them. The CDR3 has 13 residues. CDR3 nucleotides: TGTGCCAGCAGCTTTGACCGGGTGGAGACCCAGTACTTC. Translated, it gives CASSFDRVETQYF.